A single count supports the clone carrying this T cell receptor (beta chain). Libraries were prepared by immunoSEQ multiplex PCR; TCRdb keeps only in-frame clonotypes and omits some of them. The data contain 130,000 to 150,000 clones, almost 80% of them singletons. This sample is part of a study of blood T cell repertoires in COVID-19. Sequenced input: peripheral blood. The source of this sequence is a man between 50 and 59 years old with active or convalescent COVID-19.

CDR3: CASSLQSGGPNTGELFF. The CDR3 bases are TGTGCCAGCAGTTTACAGTCGGGAGGGCCGAACACCGGGGAGCTGTTTTTT. The chain carries TRBV28 and TRBJ2-2; 8 bases line up with TRBD2. This CDR3 is 17 amino acids long. V lost 2 bases, J lost 0 bases, and 5 bases stayed unmatched. Germline-derived CDR1 and CDR2 are MDHEN and SYDVKM.